Below, 7 T cell receptor beta chains from the same sample are listed, as sequenced in a study of CD8+ T cells in alopecia areata. The authors extracted RNA and reverse transcribed it into cDNA as the sequencing template. Libraries were prepared by immunoSEQ multiplex PCR; TCRdb keeps only in-frame clonotypes and omits some of them. The sample records 100,000 to 150,000 clones, around 48% being singletons. Sequencing used NKG2D-low CD8+ T cells sorted from blood. Receptor source: a human donor with alopecia areata.

V usage is TRBV7-9 and J usage is TRBJ2-3, with 8 bases fitting TRBD2. This CDR3 is built from 13 residues. Germline lookup yields CDR1 SEHNR and CDR2 FQNEAQ (reference sequence). V dropped 8 bases and J dropped 5; count of bases not matched to a gene: 6. The CDR3 sequence: CASAGGREDTQYF. CDR3 nucleotides: TGTGCCAGCGCGGGGGGCCGGGAAGATACGCAGTATTTT.

V usage is TRBV6-1 and J usage is TRBJ1-2; 7 bases match TRBD1. This CDR3 is 13 amino acids long. In germline, CDR1 is MNHNS, CDR2 SASEGT. Trimming at V came to 5 bases and at J to 8 bases, leaving 8 bases not matched to a gene. The CDR3 region is CASSPTGWEGYTF. DNA for the CDR3: TGTGCCAGCAGTCCGACAGGGTGGGAGGGCTACACCTTC.

There are a few counts of this clone. The CDR3 DNA follows: TGCAGCGTTGAAGATCGGGGGAATTCACCCCTCCACTTT. The encoded protein is CSVEDRGNSPLHF. The V call is TRBV29-1, the J call TRBJ1-6; D may be TRBD1 (5 bases). Deletions cut 0 bases from V and 7 bases from J, with 7 bases between. The CDR3 loop spans 13 amino acids. CDR1 and CDR2 (germline): SQVTM, ANQGSEA. The full variable domain, its missing parts supplied by reference TRBV29-1 and TRBJ1-6, is SAVISQKPSRDICQRGTSLTIQCQVDSQVTMMFWYRQQPGQSLTLIATANQGSEATYESGFVIDKFPISRPNLTFSTLTVSNMSPEDSSIYLCSVEDRGNSPLHFGNGTRLTVT.

This clone is a singleton in its sample. The J gene is TRBJ2-3, the V gene TRBV27, with D perhaps being TRBD1 or TRBD2 (6 bases each). Germline V gene sequence: CDR1 MNHEY, CDR2 SMNVEV (reference sequence). The CDR3 runs 13 residues. V shed 11 bases and J shed 5 bases, with 17 bases lying between them. CDR3 nucleotides: TGTGCCTCCAGGGGCGGGAATGTAGATACGCAGTATTTT. This encodes CASRGGNVDTQYF.

Worth noting for this clone: Other DNA sequences of this sample code for an identical CDR3. The genes are TRBV5-6 and TRBJ1-1; D is undetermined. The ends were cut back, 0 bases at V and 3 bases at J, with 3 bases in the middle. Germline CDR1 SGHDT, CDR2 YYEEEE. This CDR3 has 12 residues. As DNA, the CDR3 is TGTGCCAGCAGCTTGGGGGACACTGAAGCTTTCTTT. Residues: CASSLGDTEAFF.

J is TRBJ2-7 and V is TRBV29-1; 10 bases are a match to TRBD2. The germline V gene encodes CDR1 SQVTM and CDR2 ANQGSEA. V lost 6 bases, J lost 6 bases, and 5 bases stayed unmatched. The length of the CDR3 is 12 residues. This chain's CDR3 is CSVAGGPLEQYF. CDR3 nucleotides: TGCAGCGTAGCGGGGGGGCCACTCGAGCAGTACTTC.

This clone was detected many times. This chain joins TRBV21-1 and TRBJ1-5; no check of the table's D call, TRBD1, against the DNA was made. TRBV21-1 is assigned pseudogene status. This CDR3 comprises 17 residues. The CDR3 DNA is TGTGCCAGCAGCAAAGCGCGTGGGGCGTCATCCCATCAGCCCCAGCATTTT. Translation: CASSKARGASSHQPQHF.